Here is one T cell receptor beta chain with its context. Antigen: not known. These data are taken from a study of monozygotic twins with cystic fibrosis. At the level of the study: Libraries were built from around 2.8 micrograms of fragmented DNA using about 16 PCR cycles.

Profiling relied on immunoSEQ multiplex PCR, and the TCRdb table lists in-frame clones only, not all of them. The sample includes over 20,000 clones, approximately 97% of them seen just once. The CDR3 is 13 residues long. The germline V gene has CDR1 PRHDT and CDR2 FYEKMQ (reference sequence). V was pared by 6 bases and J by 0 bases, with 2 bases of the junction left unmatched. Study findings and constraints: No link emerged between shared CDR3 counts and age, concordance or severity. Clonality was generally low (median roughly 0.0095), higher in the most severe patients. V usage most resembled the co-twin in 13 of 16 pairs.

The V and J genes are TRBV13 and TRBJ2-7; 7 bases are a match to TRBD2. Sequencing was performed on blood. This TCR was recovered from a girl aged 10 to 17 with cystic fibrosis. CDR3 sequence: CASSAGVSYEQYV. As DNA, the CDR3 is TGTGCCAGCAGTGCGGGAGTCTCCTACGAGCAGTACGTC.